Following are 30 T cell receptor beta chains from one sample sequenced in a study of control samples from healthy donors and cancer patients. Generated by immunoSEQ multiplex PCR, the TCRdb table keeps only in-frame clones and is missing some. The sample lists tens of thousands of clones; about 82% were seen once. Sequenced sample: blood. The receptors originated from a man younger than 40 in good health.

This sequence joins TRBV7-9 and TRBJ1-2, with D unclear. The CDR3 totals 14 residues. The V gene lost 4 bases and the J gene lost 8 bases, with 17 bases spanning the gap. Germline loops: CDR1 SEHNR, CDR2 FQNEAQ (reference sequence). The CDR3 bases are TGTGCCAGCAGCTCTCAGGATAGGGCCGGCGGCTACACCTTC. Amino acid sequence: CASSSQDRAGGYTF.

This clone appeared once. The gene calls are TRBV2 and TRBJ2-1, with a tentative D call TRBD2 (6 bases). V was cut by 5 bases and J by 9 bases, with 29 bases left in between. Germline CDR1 is SNHLY and CDR2 is FYNNEI. The CDR3 totals 18 residues. The CDR3 protein is CASSPSYPTRQIGSEQFF. The DNA for the CDR3 is TGTGCCAGCAGTCCTTCATACCCGACTAGACAGATCGGGAGTGAGCAGTTCTTC.

The chain links TRBV30 to TRBJ2-7; D is possibly TRBD1 or TRBD2 (6 bases each). Per the germline V gene, CDR1 is GTSNPN and CDR2 is SVGIG (reference sequence). The CDR3 covers 13 residues. Trimming shortened V by 4 bases and J by 5 bases, and 15 bases separated the two germline ends. As DNA, the CDR3 is TGTGCCTGGAATGCCCAGGGGAGGAACGAGCAGTACTTC. Translating gives CAWNAQGRNEQYF.

This clone was observed once. The chain links TRBV5-4 to TRBJ1-2, with a possible D match to TRBD1 (6 bases). The V end was cut by 0 bases, the J end by 9 bases, with 15 bases between. The CDR3 consists of 14 residues. Germline-derived CDR1 and CDR2 are SGHNT and YYREEE (reference sequence). The CDR3 bases are TGTGCCAGCAGCTTGGGCAGGGGCCGTTCTAGCTACACCTTC. Translation: CASSLGRGRSSYTF.

The rearrangement joins TRBV19 to TRBJ1-2; 10 nucleotides line up with TRBD1. V lost 5 bases, J lost 8 bases, and 8 bases stayed unmatched. Germline CDR1 reads LNHDA; CDR2 reads SQIVND (reference sequence). The CDR3 contains 14 residues. The chain's CDR3 is CASSLPGDRGGYTF. The CDR3 DNA follows: TGTGCCAGTAGTCTCCCCGGGGACAGGGGAGGCTACACCTTC.

A word on this clone: Within the sample, other DNA sequences also encode this same CDR3. J is TRBJ1-1 and V is TRBV19; D is uncertain. The CDR3 has 14 residues. Trimming took 3 bases from V and 1 from J, leaving 9 bases between them. The V gene's germline CDR1 is LNHDA and CDR2 SQIVND (reference sequence). The CDR3 is CASSIRGPNTEAFF. CDR3 DNA: TGTGCCAGTAGTATCCGGGGTCCGAACACTGAAGCTTTCTTT.

This rearrangement joins TRBV7-9 to TRBJ2-3; TRBD1 is a possible D gene (6 bases). The germline CDR1 and CDR2 sequences are SEHNR and FQNEAQ (reference sequence). The CDR3 extends over 15 amino acids. The ends were cut back, 1 base at V and 2 bases at J, with 10 bases in the middle. The CDR3 spells CASSLGAGVTDTQYF. Written as DNA, the CDR3 is TGTGCCAGCAGCTTAGGGGCAGGGGTCACAGATACGCAGTATTTT.

This clone was counted once. The rearrangement uses TRBV5-1 and TRBJ2-1; D assignment may be TRBD1 or TRBD2 (5 bases each). The CDR3 is 15 amino acids. Germline V lookup: CDR1 SGHRS, CDR2 YFSETQ. V lost 5 bases to trimming and J lost 0 bases, with 12 bases between them. The CDR3 nucleotides read TGCGCCAGCAGGTATTCAGGGAGCTCCTACAATGAGCAGTTCTTC. Translation: CASRYSGSSYNEQFF.

CDR3 amino acids: CASSQQGGQPQHF. The CDR3 DNA follows: TGTGCCAGCAGCCAGCAGGGAGGTCAGCCCCAGCATTTT. The V call is TRBV3-1 (or the pseudogene TRBV3-2), the J call TRBJ1-5, with D perhaps TRBD1 (5 bases). The CDR3 loop spans 13 amino acids. V was pared by 3 bases and J by 6 bases, with 9 bases between. Germline V gives CDR1 LGHDT, CDR2 YNNKEL (reference sequence).

The chain employs TRBV7-6 and TRBJ1-5, with TRBD1 matching 10 bases. This CDR3 has 17 residues. J was trimmed by 7 bases and V by 2 bases; bases with no gene match: 11. Germline CDR1 SGHVS, CDR2 FNYEAQ. The CDR3 DNA reads TGTGCCAGCAGCTTATTTAAGGGGACAGGGGCGGGGCAGCCCCAGCATTTT. Protein: CASSLFKGTGAGQPQHF.

The rearrangement joins TRBV6-6 to TRBJ2-1; 12 nucleotides line up with TRBD2. The CDR3 has 16 amino acids. CDR1 is MNHNY and CDR2 is SVGAGI in the germline V gene (reference sequence). The trim removed 6 bases at V and 6 bases at J, leaving 9 bases unmatched. CDR3 region: CASSNPTSGGTNEQFF. As DNA, the CDR3 is TGTGCCAGCAGCAACCCGACTAGCGGGGGAACCAATGAGCAGTTCTTC.

J is TRBJ2-1 and V is TRBV28; 9 bases line up with TRBD2. Germline assignment: CDR1 MDHEN and CDR2 SYDVKM. CDR3 size: 16 residues. The V gene end was trimmed by 5 bases and the J gene end by 0 bases; junction bases not matched to a gene: 5. The CDR3 here is CASSDSGGSSYNEQFF. For the CDR3, the DNA is TGTGCCAGCAGTGATAGCGGGGGCAGCTCCTACAATGAGCAGTTCTTC.

This chain links TRBV6-5 with TRBJ2-5; 9 nucleotides align to TRBD1. V shed 2 bases, J shed 2 bases, and the junction held 3 bases outside the gene matches. CDR3 length: 15 residues. Germline V gives CDR1 MNHEY, CDR2 SVGAGI. The CDR3 DNA is TGTGCCAGCAGTTACAAGGGACAGGGACAAGAGACCCAGTACTTC. Protein product: CASSYKGQGQETQYF.

This chain connects TRBV3-1 (or the pseudogene TRBV3-2) to TRBJ2-1; 8 bases fit TRBD2. J gave up 5 bases and V 3 bases, and 6 bases lay outside the gene matches. The CDR3 consists of 15 residues. Looked up from germline, CDR1 is LGHDT and CDR2 is YNNKEL (reference sequence). DNA for the CDR3: TGTGCCAGCAGCCAGCACGCGGGGGGCAACAATGAGCAGTTCTTC. Translating it yields CASSQHAGGNNEQFF.

The V call is TRBV19, the J call TRBJ1-3; weak D call: TRBD1 (6 bases). From germline, CDR1 is LNHDA and CDR2 SQIVND (reference sequence). V lost 3 bases and J lost 4, with 7 bases in between. This CDR3 region has 13 residues. DNA for the CDR3: TGTGCCAGTAGTATCGGGGGCGGAAACACCATATATTTT. This codes for CASSIGGGNTIYF.

The V call is TRBV7-9, the J call TRBJ2-2; no reliable D call. Trimming stripped 5 bases from V and 5 bases from J, with 12 bases between. The germline V gene has CDR1 SEHNR and CDR2 FQNEAQ (reference sequence). The CDR3 contains 14 residues. The CDR3 loop is CASSPLGRTGELFF. In nucleotides, the CDR3 is TGTGCCAGCAGCCCCCTTGGTCGGACCGGGGAGCTGTTTTTT.

V gene TRBV5-1 combines with J gene TRBJ2-3; 11 nucleotides align to TRBD2. Germline CDR1 reads SGHRS; CDR2 reads YFSETQ. This CDR3 contains 17 residues. The V gene end was trimmed by 4 bases and the J gene end by 4 bases; junction bases not matched to a gene: 11. The CDR3 region is CASSLYVTSGVADTQYF. In nucleotides, the CDR3 is TGCGCCAGCAGCCTGTATGTGACTAGCGGGGTGGCAGATACGCAGTATTTT.

The chain employs TRBV12-3 or TRBV12-4 and TRBJ2-3; no reliable D call. The CDR3 length is 13 residues. Deletions cut 3 bases from V and 7 bases from J, with 11 bases between. Here the CDR3 DNA reads TGTGCCAGCAGTTTTTTGGTGGGGAATACGCAGTATTTT. Protein: CASSFLVGNTQYF.

The CDR3 bases are TGCGCCAGCAGCCTACAGGATAACTATGGCTACACCTTC. Translating it yields CASSLQDNYGYTF. The chain couples TRBV5-1 to TRBJ1-2, with a possible D match to TRBD1 (5 bases). CDR3 length equals 13 residues. The V end lost 4 bases, the J end lost 1 base, and 8 bases lay between the germline ends. The germline CDR1 and CDR2 sequences are SGHRS and YFSETQ.

The chain combines TRBV3-1 (or the pseudogene TRBV3-2) with TRBJ2-5, with D perhaps matching TRBD2 (5 bases). The CDR3 has 14 amino acids. V was pared by 0 bases and J by 7 bases, with 12 bases between. Germline V lookup: CDR1 LGHDT, CDR2 YNNKEL (reference sequence). In nucleotides, the CDR3 is TGTGCCAGCAGCCAAGACCCCTCGAGCGGGACCCAGTACTTC. Translating it yields CASSQDPSSGTQYF.

The chain joins TRBV6-1 to TRBJ1-2; D unclear. The V and J ends lost 4 bases and 1 base respectively, with 19 bases between them. The CDR3 is 17 residues long. Germline values: CDR1 MNHNS, CDR2 SASEGT. The CDR3 region is CASSVSRTATVNYGYTF. The CDR3 coding sequence is TGTGCCAGCAGTGTCTCCAGGACGGCTACTGTTAACTATGGCTACACCTTC.

The rearrangement uses TRBV11-3 and TRBJ2-5; the D gene is possibly TRBD1 (6 bases). Per the germline V gene, CDR1 is SGHNT and CDR2 is YENEEA. CDR3 size: 15 residues. V shed 2 bases and J shed 5 bases, with 15 bases lying between them. CDR3: CASSLMTGGGETQYF. The CDR3 bases are TGTGCCAGCAGCTTAATGACAGGAGGTGGGGAGACCCAGTACTTC.

V usage is TRBV6-5 and J usage is TRBJ1-2; possibly TRBD1 for D (5 bases). CDR3 length: 14 residues. V was shortened by 0 bases and J by 4 bases, with 9 bases between the two germline ends. Germline lookup yields CDR1 MNHEY and CDR2 SVGAGI. The CDR3 DNA sequence: TGTGCCAGCAGTTACTCGAATCAGGGCTATGGCTACACCTTC. It encodes CASSYSNQGYGYTF.

The V gene is TRBV30, the J gene TRBJ1-1; TRBD1 is a possible D gene (5 bases). The ends were cut back, 6 bases at V and 0 bases at J, with 8 bases in the middle. Germline CDR1 is GTSNPN and CDR2 is SVGIG (reference sequence). The CDR3 is 12 amino acids. In DNA, the CDR3 is TGTGCCTGCCGGGGCCTGAACACTGAAGCTTTCTTT. Protein product: CACRGLNTEAFF.

The J gene is TRBJ2-2, the V gene TRBV4-1, with TRBD1 identical over 8 bases. The CDR3 consists of 18 residues. V dropped 3 bases and J dropped 1; count of bases not matched to a gene: 10. The germline V gene has CDR1 MGHRA and CDR2 YSYEKL. CDR3 loop: CASSQPLRDRRNTGELFF. CDR3 nucleotide sequence: TGCGCCAGCAGCCAGCCACTGAGGGACAGGAGGAACACCGGGGAGCTGTTTTTT.

The chain has TRBV7-9 and TRBJ1-2; no definite D call. The CDR3 sequence is 14 residues long. Germline V gene sequence: CDR1 SEHNR, CDR2 FQNEAQ (reference sequence). Trimming removed 5 bases at V and 2 bases at J, with 12 bases between. The CDR3 DNA reads TGTGCCAGCAGCAACAGTCCTGGAAACTATGGCTACACCTTC. Residues: CASSNSPGNYGYTF.

There are a few counts of this clone. The genes are TRBV14 and TRBJ2-7; unclear D gene. From germline, CDR1 is SGHDN and CDR2 FVKESK. CDR3 size: 16 residues. The germline V and J ends were trimmed by 1 base and 2 bases, with 15 bases remaining between them. The CDR3 here is CASSQAISYDPYEQYF. Here the CDR3 DNA reads TGTGCCAGCAGCCAAGCCATATCCTACGATCCCTACGAGCAGTACTTC.

CDR3 amino acids: CASSLLTSGGHNEQFF. As DNA, the CDR3 is TGCGCCAGCAGCCTGCTGACTAGCGGGGGACACAATGAGCAGTTCTTC. J is TRBJ2-1 and V is TRBV5-1, with 12 bases fitting TRBD2. There are 16 residues in the CDR3. With 4 bases clipped from V and 5 bases from J, the junction kept 7 bases outside the gene matches. The germline gives CDR1 SGHRS, CDR2 YFSETQ.

The gene calls are TRBV6-4 and TRBJ2-2; 8 bases map to TRBD1. Germline lookup yields CDR1 MRHNA and CDR2 SNTAGT. The CDR3 has 14 residues. V shed 7 bases, J shed 7 bases, and the junction held 8 bases outside the gene matches. For the CDR3, the DNA is TGTGCCAGCAAGTACAGGGGGAGGAACGGGGAGCTGTTTTTT. Translating it yields CASKYRGRNGELFF.

The chain carries TRBV28 and TRBJ1-2; a weak D match, TRBD1 (6 bases). Between the trimmed V and J ends, which lost 6 bases and 2 bases, there was a span of 13 bases. There are 14 residues in the CDR3. Germline values: CDR1 MDHEN, CDR2 SYDVKM. CDR3 region: CASSMPQGNYGYTF. Written as DNA, the CDR3 is TGTGCCAGCAGCATGCCACAGGGAAACTATGGCTACACCTTC.